This T cell receptor beta chain originates from a study of early T cells in non-severe SARS-CoV-2 infection. Background on the study: Investigators sequenced bulk RNA drawn from unsorted whole blood, and chains remained unpaired. Findings of the study overall: Matching against VDJdb likely underestimated virus-specific expansions, favoring anti-spike CD8.

Unique molecular identifiers were attached to individual cDNA molecules. TCRdb independently ran MiXCR on the 5' RACE reads; one entry per CDR3 protein. The sample lists some 70,000 distinct CDR3 sequences, approximately 9.2% occurring once. This clonotype was observed many times. As yet, its antigen is unknown. The CDR3 contains 16 residues. Germline CDR1 and CDR2: MNHNS and SASEGT. Trimming cost V 4 bases and J 1 base; bases outside gene matches: 7. The chain links TRBV6-1 to TRBJ1-3; 7 bases are shared with TRBD1. What was sequenced was whole blood. The source of this sequence is an adult who was a healthcare worker with PCR-confirmed SARS-CoV-2 infection or an uninfected control (not recorded which). CDR3 in DNA: TGTGCCAGCAGTGTCAAAACAGGGGCATCTGGAAACACCATATATTTT. Amino acid sequence: CASSVKTGASGNTIYF.